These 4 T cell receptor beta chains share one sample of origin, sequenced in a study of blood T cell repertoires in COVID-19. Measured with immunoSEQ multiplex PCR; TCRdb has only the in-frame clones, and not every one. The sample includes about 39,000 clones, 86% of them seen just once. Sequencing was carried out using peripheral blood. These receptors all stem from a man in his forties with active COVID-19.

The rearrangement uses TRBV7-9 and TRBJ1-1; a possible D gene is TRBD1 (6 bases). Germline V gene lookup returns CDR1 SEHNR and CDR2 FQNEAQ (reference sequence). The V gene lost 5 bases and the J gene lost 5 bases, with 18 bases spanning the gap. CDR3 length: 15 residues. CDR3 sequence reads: CASSERSGDPTEAFF. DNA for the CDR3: TGTGCCAGCAGCGAAAGGTCAGGGGACCCAACTGAAGCTTTCTTT.

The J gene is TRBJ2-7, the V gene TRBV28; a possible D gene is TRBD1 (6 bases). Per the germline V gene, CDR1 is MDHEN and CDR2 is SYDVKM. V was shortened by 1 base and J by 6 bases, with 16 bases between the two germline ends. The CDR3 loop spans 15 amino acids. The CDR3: CASSLFGGRSSEQYF. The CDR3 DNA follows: TGTGCCAGCAGTTTATTTGGGGGCAGGTCTTCCGAGCAGTACTTC.

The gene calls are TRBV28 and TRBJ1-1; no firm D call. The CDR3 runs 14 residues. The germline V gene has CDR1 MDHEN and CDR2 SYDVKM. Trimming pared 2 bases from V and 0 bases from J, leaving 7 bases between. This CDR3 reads CASSLVAMNTEAFF. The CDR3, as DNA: TGTGCCAGCAGTTTAGTGGCAATGAACACTGAAGCTTTCTTT.

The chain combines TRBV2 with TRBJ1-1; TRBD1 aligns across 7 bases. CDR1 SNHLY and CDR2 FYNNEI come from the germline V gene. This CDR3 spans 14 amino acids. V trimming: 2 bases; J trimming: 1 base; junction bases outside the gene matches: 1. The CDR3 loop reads CASSEHRGNTEAFF. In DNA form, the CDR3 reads TGTGCCAGCAGTGAACACAGGGGGAACACTGAAGCTTTCTTT.